Following are 4 T cell receptor beta chains from one sample sequenced in a study of cytomegalovirus exposure and HLA in healthy donors. The PCR was carried out with 60 Vbeta primers and 13 Jbeta primers. Sequencing was performed with immunoSEQ multiplex PCR; in TCRdb, only in-frame clones are kept and a portion is missing. This table holds about 130,000 clones, around 73% found once. The sample taken for sequencing was PBMCs. The source of these receptors is a human donor in good health.

The V gene is TRBV11-3, the J gene TRBJ2-1; 7 bases line up with TRBD2. J gave up 9 bases and V 3 bases, and 11 bases lay outside the gene matches. Looked up from germline, CDR1 is SGHNT and CDR2 is YENEEA. This CDR3 is 15 amino acids long. In nucleotides, the CDR3 is TGTGCCAGCAGCTTCAACGGGGGGACTATGGGTGAGCAGTTCTTC. It yields the protein CASSFNGGTMGEQFF.

The rearrangement links TRBV6-1 to TRBJ1-2; a possible D gene is TRBD1 (5 bases). The CDR3 sequence is 15 residues long. Germline CDR1 reads MNHNS; CDR2 reads SASEGT. The V end was cut by 3 bases, the J end by 5 bases, with 16 bases between. The CDR3 region has the DNA TGTGCCAGCAGTGAGGGTCCAGGGCTATCTTATGGCTACACCTTC. Translating gives CASSEGPGLSYGYTF.

The CDR3 sequence is CASSLAGQVAEQYF. CDR3 nucleotides: TGTGCCAGCAGCTTGGCGGGACAGGTGGCCGAGCAGTACTTC. The chain carries TRBV5-6 and TRBJ2-7; 8 positions match TRBD1. This CDR3 contains 14 residues. Per germline, CDR1 SGHDT and CDR2 YYEEEE. Unmatched junction bases numbered 5, after V lost 0 bases and J lost 6 bases. Filled out from reference TRBV5-6 and TRBJ2-7, the complete variable domain reads DAGVTQSPTHLIKTRGQQVTLRCSPKSGHDTVSWYQQALGQGPQFIFQYYEEEERQRGNFPDRFSGHQFPNYSSELNVNALLLGDSALYLCASSLAGQVAEQYFGPGTRLTVT.

This clone was recorded a few times. V gene TRBV5-4 combines with J gene TRBJ2-2; D possibly corresponds to TRBD1 (6 bases). The CDR3 loop spans 16 amino acids. V lost 4 bases and J 0 bases, leaving 13 bases between the germline ends. Germline V gene data show CDR1 as SGHNT and CDR2 as YYREEE (reference sequence). In DNA, the CDR3 is TGTGCCAGCAGCATATCGACAGGAGCGAACACCGGGGAGCTGTTTTTT. Encoded protein: CASSISTGANTGELFF.